This TCR beta chain was obtained from a study of T-cell reconstitution after alpha-beta-depleted transplantation in children. Between the trimmed V and J ends, which lost 2 bases and 2 bases, there was a span of 10 bases. The CDR3 spans 14 residues. From germline, CDR1 is SGHTA and CDR2 FQGTGA. TCRbeta library construction was performed incorporating unique molecular identifiers. TCRdb re-called the PCR reads through MiXCR, storing one row per CDR3 protein. Of some 4,000 distinct CDR3 sequences in the sample, 25% are singletons; the top ten hold 25% to 35%. This clonotype was observed at least ten times.

This material consisted of PBMCs, mostly from graft donor cells, taken 60 days after TCRalphabeta/CD19-depleted stem cell transplant. This clonotype was obtained from a boy in the first two years of life who had a stem cell transplant for SCID, so the T cells may come from the graft donor. The rearrangement links TRBV7-3 to TRBJ2-7; D ambiguous. CDR3 in amino acids: CASSLLQPAYEQYF. CDR3 nucleotide sequence: TGTGCCAGCAGCTTATTACAACCTGCCTACGAGCAGTACTTC.